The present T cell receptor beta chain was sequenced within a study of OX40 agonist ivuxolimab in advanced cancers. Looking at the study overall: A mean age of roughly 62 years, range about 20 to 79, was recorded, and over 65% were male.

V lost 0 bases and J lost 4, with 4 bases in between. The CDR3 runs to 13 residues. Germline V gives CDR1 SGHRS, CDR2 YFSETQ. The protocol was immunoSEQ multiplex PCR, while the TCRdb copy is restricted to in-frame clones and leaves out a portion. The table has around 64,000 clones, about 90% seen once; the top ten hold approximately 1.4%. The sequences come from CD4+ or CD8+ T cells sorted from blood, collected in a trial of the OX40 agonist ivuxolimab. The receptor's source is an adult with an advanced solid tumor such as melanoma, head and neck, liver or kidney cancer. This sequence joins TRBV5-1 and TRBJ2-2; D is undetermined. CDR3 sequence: CASSLVVTGELFF. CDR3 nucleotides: TGCGCCAGCAGCTTGGTGGTCACCGGGGAGCTGTTTTTT.